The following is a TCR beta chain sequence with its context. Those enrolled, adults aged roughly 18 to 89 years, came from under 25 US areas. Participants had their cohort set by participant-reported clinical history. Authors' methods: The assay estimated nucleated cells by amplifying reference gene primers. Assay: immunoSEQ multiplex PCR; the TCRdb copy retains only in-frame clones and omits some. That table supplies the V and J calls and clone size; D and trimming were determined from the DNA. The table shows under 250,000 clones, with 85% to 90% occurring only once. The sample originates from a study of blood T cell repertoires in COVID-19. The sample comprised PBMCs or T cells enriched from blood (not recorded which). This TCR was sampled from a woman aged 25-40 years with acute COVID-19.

The CDR3 spells CASSQRGRYNEQFF. CDR3 bases: TGTGCCAGCAGCCAAAGGGGCAGGTACAATGAGCAGTTCTTC. The chain joins TRBV3-1 (or the pseudogene TRBV3-2) to TRBJ2-1, with TRBD1 as a possible D gene (5 bases). CDR3 length equals 14 residues. Trimming shortened V by 2 bases and J by 4 bases, and 9 bases separated the two germline ends. Germline CDR1 reads LGHDT; CDR2 reads YNNKEL (reference sequence).